Listed below are T cell receptor beta chains from one sample, sequenced in a study of blood T cell repertoires in COVID-19. Clones were read by immunoSEQ multiplex PCR, and TCRdb kept only the in-frame ones, dropping some. The sample includes around 100,000 clones, around 87% of them seen just once. The specimen sequenced was peripheral blood. These receptors all stem from a woman in her fifties or sixties with COVID-19, enrolled during active disease. CDR3s include the opening cysteine and the closing phenylalanine or tryptophan. Fields, in order: CDR3 length, D gene, clone size, J gene, V gene, CDR3 protein, CDR3 DNA. D genes are given only for firm matches. Expanded clones get a size class; other rows say once, few or many, or leave the size out.

13 | NA | NA | TRBJ2-7 | TRBV3-1/TRBV3-2 | CASSHGAGYEQYF | TGTGCCAGCAGCCATGGGGCCGGGTACGAGCAGTACTTC
14 | NA | NA | TRBJ1-6 | TRBV7-9 | CASSPDSYNSPLHF | TGTGCCAGCAGCCCGGACAGCTATAATTCACCCCTCCACTTT
15 | TRBD1 | NA | TRBJ2-7 | TRBV27 | CASSLSKGANYEQYF | TGTGCCAGCAGTTTATCGAAGGGGGCCAACTACGAGCAGTACTTC
11 | NA | NA | TRBJ1-1 | TRBV7-9 | CASSLLAPAFF | TGTGCCAGCAGCTTGTTGGCCCCAGCTTTCTTT
14 | NA | NA | TRBJ2-3 | TRBV30 | CAWSVRASTDTQYF | TGTGCCTGGAGTGTACGAGCTAGCACAGATACGCAGTATTTT
12 | NA | NA | TRBJ1-6 | TRBV12-3/TRBV12-4 | CASSNSNSPLHF | TGTGCCAGCAGTAACAGCAATTCACCCCTCCACTTT
15 | TRBD2 | NA | TRBJ2-7 | TRBV6-5 | CASSYSMSGGREQYF | TGTGCCAGCAGTTACTCGATGTCGGGGGGTCGGGAGCAGTACTTC
14 | NA | NA | TRBJ2-5 | TRBV3-1/TRBV3-2 | CASSQGAGEETQYF | TGTGCCAGCAGCCAAGGGGCAGGGGAAGAGACCCAGTACTTC
14 | TRBD1 | NA | TRBJ2-2 | TRBV6-4 | CASSPRQGSGELFF | TGTGCCAGCAGTCCAAGACAGGGCTCCGGGGAGCTGTTTTTT
12 | NA | NA | TRBJ1-5 | TRBV7-8 | CASSTRDQPQHF | TGTGCCAGCAGCACCAGGGATCAGCCCCAGCATTTT
12 | NA | NA | TRBJ2-2 | TRBV7-9 | CASSLRTGELFF | TGTGCCAGCAGCTTACGGACCGGGGAGCTGTTTTTT
13 | NA | NA | TRBJ2-7 | TRBV30 | CAWRGQPLYEQYF | TGTGCCTGGAGAGGACAACCCCTCTACGAGCAGTACTTC
14 | NA | NA | TRBJ2-7 | TRBV5-1 | CASTDARGSDEQYF | TGCGCCAGCACAGACGCGCGGGGTTCCGACGAGCAGTACTTC
18 | NA | NA | TRBJ1-1 | TRBV11-2 | CASSLAFGRASLNTEAFF | TGTGCCAGCAGCTTAGCGTTCGGCAGGGCCAGTTTGAACACTGAAGCTTTCTTT
15 | NA | NA | TRBJ1-1 | TRBV10-2 | CASSEWAGKRTEAFF | TGCGCCAGCAGTGAGTGGGCAGGGAAACGGACTGAAGCTTTCTTT
14 | TRBD1 | NA | TRBJ2-7 | TRBV19 | CATSGTGTSYEQYF | TGTGCCACCTCCGGGACAGGGACCTCCTACGAGCAGTACTTC
13 | NA | NA | TRBJ1-1 | TRBV28 | CASSFAGNTEAFF | TGTGCCAGCAGTTTTGCAGGAAACACTGAAGCTTTCTTT
18 | NA | NA | TRBJ1-4 | TRBV15 | CATSRDKIWTTTNEKLFF | TGTGCCACCAGCAGAGATAAAATTTGGACAACAACTAATGAAAAACTGTTTTTT
14 | TRBD1 | NA | TRBJ1-1 | TRBV5-1 | CASSLETGRTEAFF | TGCGCCAGCAGCTTGGAGACAGGGCGGACTGAAGCTTTCTTT
15 | TRBD2 | NA | TRBJ2-3 | TRBV7-3 | CASSLIAGDTDTQYF | TGTGCCAGCAGCTTAATTGCGGGGGACACAGATACGCAGTATTTT
14 | NA | NA | TRBJ1-3 | TRBV19 | CASSADRTGNTIYF | TGTGCCAGTAGTGCCGACAGGACTGGAAACACCATATATTTT
15 | NA | once | TRBJ2-7 | TRBV11-1 | CASSLRGPGTYEQYF | TGTGCCAGCAGCTTACGTGGGCCAGGAACCTACGAGCAGTACTTC
17 | TRBD2 | once | TRBJ2-3 | TRBV5-1 | CASSLGLSGGSTDTQYF | TGCGCCAGCAGCTTGGGTCTTAGCGGGGGATCCACAGATACGCAGTATTTT
15 | NA | NA | TRBJ1-1 | TRBV6-5 | CASSYSTQGYTEAFF | TGTGCCAGCAGTTACTCGACGCAGGGTTACACTGAAGCTTTCTTT
15 | TRBD1 | few | TRBJ2-5 | TRBV28 | CASSLWGQGLETQYF | TGTGCCAGCAGTTTATGGGGACAGGGATTGGAGACCCAGTACTTC
12 | NA | NA | TRBJ1-1 | TRBV7-8 | CASSPERSEAFF | TGTGCCAGCAGCCCGGAGCGTTCTGAAGCTTTCTTT
15 | TRBD1 | NA | TRBJ2-7 | TRBV3-1/TRBV3-2 | CASSRLGQGRGEQYF | TGTGCCAGCAGCCGATTAGGACAGGGAAGGGGAGAGCAGTACTTC
17 | TRBD2 | NA | TRBJ2-1 | TRBV4-2 | CASSQEGTSGYYNEQFF | TGTGCCAGCAGCCAAGAGGGGACTAGCGGGTACTACAATGAGCAGTTCTTC
14 | NA | NA | TRBJ1-2 | TRBV7-6 | CASSLAGSNYGYTF | TGTGCCAGCAGCTTAGCCGGGAGCAACTATGGCTACACCTTC
16 | NA | once | TRBJ1-5 | TRBV19 | CASSTVGTWVNQPQHF | TGTGCCAGTAGTACTGTTGGGACATGGGTCAATCAGCCCCAGCATTTT
15 | TRBD2 | few | TRBJ2-3 | TRBV27 | CASSPRGGRADTQYF | TGTGCCAGCAGTCCTCGGGGGGGCCGGGCAGATACGCAGTATTTT
15 | TRBD2 | NA | TRBJ2-5 | TRBV5-1 | CASSHGTSQRETQYF | TGCGCCAGCAGCCACGGGACTAGTCAGAGGGAGACCCAGTACTTC
15 | NA | NA | TRBJ2-3 | TRBV18 | CASSPRGVSTDTQYF | TGTGCCAGCTCACCACGCGGGGTAAGCACAGATACGCAGTATTTT
17 | TRBD1 | NA | TRBJ2-2 | TRBV28 | CASRDRDRGLNTGELFF | TGTGCCAGCAGGGACCGGGACAGGGGCCTGAACACCGGGGAGCTGTTTTTT
13 | NA | NA | TRBJ2-5 | TRBV11-3 | CASSPGAQETQYF | TGTGCCAGCAGCCCTGGGGCGCAAGAGACCCAGTACTTC
16 | NA | NA | TRBJ1-5 | TRBV5-1 | CASSLATGISNQPQHF | TGCGCCAGCAGCTTGGCTACAGGAATTAGCAATCAGCCCCAGCATTTT